This T cell receptor beta chain derives from a study of cytomegalovirus exposure and HLA in healthy donors. Study results and caveats: In a later analysis, first-cohort TCR clusters were found to tend to co-occur in the 90 to 150 validation repertoires. TCR beta chains numbering approximately 150 were designated cytomegalovirus-associated. Rare sequences made up most TCRs, while some public TCRs were found in many donors. According to reports, the classifier identified cytomegalovirus status with high specificity and sensitivity.

The CDR3 has 12 residues. Trimming removed 7 bases from V and 6 bases from J; junction bases left unmatched: 6. CDR1 and CDR2 from the germline V gene are SGHTA and FQGNSA. Sequencing used immunoSEQ multiplex PCR; TCRdb keeps in-frame clones, though not all of them. The repertoire includes approximately 76,000 clones, roughly 95% of them detected once, and roughly 3.3% sits in the top ten. In the case of this clone: Its antigen is as yet unknown.

The sequence was obtained from a woman under 30 in good health and CMV-seropositive. The sequenced sample consisted of PBMCs. This sequence joins TRBV7-2 and TRBJ2-7; 7 bases agree with TRBD1. CDR3 loop: CASTVQGSEQYF. The CDR3 coding sequence is TGTGCCAGCACGGTACAGGGGAGCGAGCAGTACTTC.